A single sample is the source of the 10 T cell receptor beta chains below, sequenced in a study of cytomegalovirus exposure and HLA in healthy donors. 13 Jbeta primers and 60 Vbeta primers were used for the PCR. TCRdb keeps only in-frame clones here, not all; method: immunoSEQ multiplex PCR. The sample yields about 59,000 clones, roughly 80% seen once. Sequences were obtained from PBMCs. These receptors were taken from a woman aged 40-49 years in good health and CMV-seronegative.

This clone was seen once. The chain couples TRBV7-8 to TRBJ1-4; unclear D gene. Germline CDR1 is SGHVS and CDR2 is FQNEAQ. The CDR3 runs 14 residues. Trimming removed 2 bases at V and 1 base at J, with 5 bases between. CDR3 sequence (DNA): TGTGCCAGCAGCTTACAGGAAACTAATGAAAAACTGTTTTTT. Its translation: CASSLQETNEKLFF.

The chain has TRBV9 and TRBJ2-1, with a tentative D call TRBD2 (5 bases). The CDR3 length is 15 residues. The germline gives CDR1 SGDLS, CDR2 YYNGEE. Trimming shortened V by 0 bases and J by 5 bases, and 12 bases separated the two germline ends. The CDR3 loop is CASSVGAVKNNEQFF. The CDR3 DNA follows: TGTGCCAGCAGCGTAGGAGCGGTCAAAAACAATGAGCAGTTCTTC.

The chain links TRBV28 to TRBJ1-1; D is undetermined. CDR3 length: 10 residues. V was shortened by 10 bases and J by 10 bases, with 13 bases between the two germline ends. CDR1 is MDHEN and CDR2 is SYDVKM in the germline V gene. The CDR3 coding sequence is TGTGCCACCTTATCTGGAGGAGCTTTCTTT. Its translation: CATLSGGAFF. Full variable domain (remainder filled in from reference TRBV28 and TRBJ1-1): DVKVTQSSRYLVKRTGEKVFLECVQDMDHENMFWYRQDPGLGLRLIYFSYDVKMKEKGDIPEGYSVSREKKERFSLILESASTNQTSMYLCATLSGGAFFGQGTRLTVV.

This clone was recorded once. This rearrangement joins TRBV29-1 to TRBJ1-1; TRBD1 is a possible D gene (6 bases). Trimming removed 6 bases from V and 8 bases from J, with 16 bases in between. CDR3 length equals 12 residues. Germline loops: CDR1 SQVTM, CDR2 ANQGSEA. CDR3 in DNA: TGCAGCGTAGCCTCGGGACATACGGAAGCTTTCTTT. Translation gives CSVASGHTEAFF.

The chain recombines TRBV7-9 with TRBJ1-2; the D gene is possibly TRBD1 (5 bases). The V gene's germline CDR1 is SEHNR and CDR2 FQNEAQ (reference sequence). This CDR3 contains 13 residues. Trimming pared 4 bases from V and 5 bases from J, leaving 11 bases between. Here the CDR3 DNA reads TGTGCCAGCAGCTCCGCGACAGCTTATGGCTACACCTTC. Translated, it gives CASSSATAYGYTF.

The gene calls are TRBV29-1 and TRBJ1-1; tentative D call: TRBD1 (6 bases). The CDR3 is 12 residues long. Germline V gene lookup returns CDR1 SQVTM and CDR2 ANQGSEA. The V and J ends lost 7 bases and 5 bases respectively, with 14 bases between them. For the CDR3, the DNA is TGCAGCGGTACAGGGTTTGGGACTGAAGCTTTCTTT. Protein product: CSGTGFGTEAFF.

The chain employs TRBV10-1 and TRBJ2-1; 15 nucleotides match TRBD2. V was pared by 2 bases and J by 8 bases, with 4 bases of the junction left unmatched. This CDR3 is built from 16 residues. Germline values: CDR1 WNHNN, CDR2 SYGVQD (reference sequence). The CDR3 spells CASSEAGTSGRYEQFF. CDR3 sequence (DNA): TGCGCCAGCAGTGAGGCCGGGACTAGCGGGAGGTATGAGCAGTTCTTC.

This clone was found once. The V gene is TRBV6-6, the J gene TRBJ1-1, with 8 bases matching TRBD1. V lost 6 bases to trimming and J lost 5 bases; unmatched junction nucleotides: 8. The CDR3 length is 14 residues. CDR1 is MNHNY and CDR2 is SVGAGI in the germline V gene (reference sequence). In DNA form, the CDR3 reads TGTGCCAGCAGCTTTGGGACAGGACGGACTGAAGCTTTCTTT. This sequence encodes CASSFGTGRTEAFF.

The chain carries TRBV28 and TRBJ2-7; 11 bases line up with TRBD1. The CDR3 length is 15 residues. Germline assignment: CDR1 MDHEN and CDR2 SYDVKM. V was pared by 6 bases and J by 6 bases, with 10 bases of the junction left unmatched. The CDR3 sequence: CASSQEGQGGSEQYF. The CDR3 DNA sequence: TGTGCCAGCAGCCAAGAGGGACAGGGGGGGAGCGAGCAGTACTTC.

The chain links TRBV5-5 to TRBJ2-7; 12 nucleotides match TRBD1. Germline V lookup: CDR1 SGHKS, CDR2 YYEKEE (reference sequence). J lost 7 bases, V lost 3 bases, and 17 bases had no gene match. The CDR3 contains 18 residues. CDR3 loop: CASSSSGTGGFSGGEQYF. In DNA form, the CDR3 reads TGTGCCAGCAGCTCATCCGGGACAGGGGGCTTCTCTGGTGGAGAGCAGTACTTC.